These T cell receptor beta chains were read from a single sample in a study of T-cell reconstitution after alpha-beta-depleted transplantation in children. TCRdb passed the PCR reads through MiXCR, listing each CDR3 protein once. The sample has 550,000 to 800,000 distinct CDR3 sequences; over 10% are singletons. The sample consisted of PBMCs, taken before TCRalphabeta/CD19-depleted stem cell transplant. These receptors all come from a girl aged 2 to 10 with congenital amegakaryocytic thrombocytopenia, due to receive a stem cell transplant. The CDR3 runs from the conserved cysteine through the conserved F or W. D genes are given only for firm matches. Where a row states a size, it is once, few, many or the class of an expanded clone; other rows omit it.

j_gene: TRBJ1-4; abundance: many; d_gene: NA; v_gene: TRBV5-1; CDR3nt: TGCGCCAGCAGCCTGGACAGAGTTTTTGCAACTAATGAAAAACTGTTTTTT; CDR3aa: CASSLDRVFATNEKLFF
j_gene: TRBJ2-1; abundance: few; d_gene: TRBD2; v_gene: TRBV5-1; CDR3nt: TGCGCCAGCAGCTTGGCCGGCGGGAGTGCTTTTAGGAATGAGCAGTTCTTC; CDR3aa: CASSLAGGSAFRNEQFF
j_gene: TRBJ2-7; abundance: few; d_gene: NA; v_gene: TRBV15; CDR3nt: TGTGCCACCAGCAACTGGGGACTGGATAGTCTCGAGCAGTACTTC; CDR3aa: CATSNWGLDSLEQYF
j_gene: TRBJ1-5; abundance: many; d_gene: NA; v_gene: TRBV7-8; CDR3nt: TGTGCCAGCAGCTTAATGGGGGTCACCAATCAGCCCCAGCATTTT; CDR3aa: CASSLMGVTNQPQHF
j_gene: TRBJ2-1; abundance: few; d_gene: TRBD2; v_gene: TRBV5-1; CDR3nt: TGCGCCAGCAGACGGACCCCAGGGACTAGCGGGAGTAATGAGCAGTTCTTC; CDR3aa: CASRRTPGTSGSNEQFF
j_gene: TRBJ2-1; abundance: few; d_gene: NA; v_gene: TRBV7-9; CDR3nt: TGTGCCAGCAGACAACTATACAATGAGCAGTTCTTC; CDR3aa: CASRQLYNEQFF
j_gene: TRBJ2-3; abundance: many; d_gene: TRBD2; v_gene: TRBV5-1; CDR3nt: TGCGCCAGCCTCTCAGGACTAGTGGGGTCAGATACGCAGTATTTT; CDR3aa: CASLSGLVGSDTQYF
j_gene: TRBJ1-2; abundance: NA; d_gene: NA; v_gene: TRBV6-1; CDR3nt: TGTGCCAGCAGTAAAAACGCAGGAACTAACTATGGCTACCCCTTC; CDR3aa: CASSKNAGTNYGYPF
j_gene: TRBJ2-7; abundance: few; d_gene: TRBD1; v_gene: TRBV5-1; CDR3nt: TGCGCCAGCAAGTCCGGGGACAGGGGCGAGCAGTACTTC; CDR3aa: CASKSGDRGEQYF
j_gene: TRBJ2-2; abundance: few; d_gene: NA; v_gene: TRBV3-1; CDR3nt: TGTGCCAGCAGCCAAGATAGACGGTACAGCACCGGGGAGCTGTTTTTT; CDR3aa: CASSQDRRYSTGELFF
j_gene: TRBJ1-1; abundance: many; d_gene: TRBD1; v_gene: TRBV5-1; CDR3nt: TGCGCCAGCAGGGGGGACAGACCGAACACTGAAGCTTTCTTT; CDR3aa: CASRGDRPNTEAFF
j_gene: TRBJ2-5; abundance: NA; d_gene: NA; v_gene: TRBV7-2; CDR3nt: TGTGCCAGCAGCGCGAGAGGAGGAGTTGTGGAGACCCAGTACTTC; CDR3aa: CASSARGGVVETQYF
j_gene: TRBJ2-7; abundance: NA; d_gene: TRBD2; v_gene: TRBV3-1; CDR3nt: TGTGCCAGCAGCCAAGGACTAGCGGGAGAATACTACGAGCAGTACTTC; CDR3aa: CASSQGLAGEYYEQYF
j_gene: TRBJ1-2; abundance: NA; d_gene: NA; v_gene: TRBV20-1; CDR3nt: TGCAGTGCTAGAGATCAACAGGGCCCCCTTGGCTACACCTTC; CDR3aa: CSARDQQGPLGYTF
j_gene: TRBJ2-1; abundance: many; d_gene: TRBD2; v_gene: TRBV10-2; CDR3nt: TGCGCGACCCTAGCGGGAGCCTACAATGAGCAGTTCTTC; CDR3aa: CATLAGAYNEQFF
j_gene: TRBJ2-1; abundance: many; d_gene: TRBD2; v_gene: TRBV5-6; CDR3nt: TGTGCCAGCGGGTCATCCCTAGCGGGAACATACAATGAGCAGTTCTTC; CDR3aa: CASGSSLAGTYNEQFF
j_gene: TRBJ1-2; abundance: many; d_gene: NA; v_gene: TRBV12-3/TRBV12-4; CDR3nt: TGTGCCAGCAGTGAGCGGGGCCGCTATGGCTACACCTTC; CDR3aa: CASSERGRYGYTF
j_gene: TRBJ2-5; abundance: many; d_gene: TRBD2; v_gene: TRBV5-1; CDR3nt: TGCGCCAGCAGCTTACAACCCGGGACTAGCGGGATGGCGGAGACCCAGTACTTC; CDR3aa: CASSLQPGTSGMAETQYF
j_gene: TRBJ2-3; abundance: NA; d_gene: TRBD2; v_gene: TRBV6-1; CDR3nt: TGTGCCAGCTTGAGGCGGGAGTTCGACACAGATACGCAGTATTTT; CDR3aa: CASLRREFDTDTQYF
j_gene: TRBJ2-7; abundance: NA; d_gene: TRBD1; v_gene: TRBV20-1; CDR3nt: TGCAGTGCACGGACAGGCCCCAACGAGCAGTACTTC; CDR3aa: CSARTGPNEQYF
j_gene: TRBJ2-7; abundance: NA; d_gene: NA; v_gene: TRBV5-1; CDR3nt: TGCGCCAGCAGCCTCGAGGCAGGGCCCTACGAGCAGTACTTC; CDR3aa: CASSLEAGPYEQYF
j_gene: TRBJ2-7; abundance: few; d_gene: NA; v_gene: TRBV28; CDR3nt: TGTGCCAGCAGGCCACGGGACTTCGAGCAGTACTTC; CDR3aa: CASRPRDFEQYF
j_gene: TRBJ1-4; abundance: NA; d_gene: NA; v_gene: TRBV5-1; CDR3nt: TGCGCCAGCAGGACGGCGAGGGATGAAAAACTGTTTTTT; CDR3aa: CASRTARDEKLFF
j_gene: TRBJ2-3; abundance: NA; d_gene: TRBD2; v_gene: TRBV20-1; CDR3nt: TGCAGTGCTAGAGTGCCGCTAGCGGGAGGAGATACGCAGTATTTT; CDR3aa: CSARVPLAGGDTQYF
j_gene: TRBJ2-2; abundance: few; d_gene: NA; v_gene: TRBV5-6; CDR3nt: TGTGCCAGCACCCTAGGGACGAACACCGGGGAGCTGTTTTTT; CDR3aa: CASTLGTNTGELFF
j_gene: TRBJ2-5; abundance: NA; d_gene: NA; v_gene: TRBV5-1; CDR3nt: TGCGCCAGCAGCTTGTCACGTGAGGGGCCTCAAGAGACCCAGTACTTC; CDR3aa: CASSLSREGPQETQYF
j_gene: TRBJ2-7; abundance: few; d_gene: NA; v_gene: TRBV9; CDR3nt: TGTGCCAGCAGCCTACCCAGCGCCGAGCAGTACTTC; CDR3aa: CASSLPSAEQYF
j_gene: TRBJ1-1; abundance: few; d_gene: NA; v_gene: TRBV5-1; CDR3nt: TGCGCCAGCAGGGGTGGACAGCCGAACACTGAAGCTTTCTTT; CDR3aa: CASRGGQPNTEAFF
j_gene: TRBJ1-6; abundance: many; d_gene: NA; v_gene: TRBV20-1; CDR3nt: TGCAGTGCCCAACAGGGCTCCTATAATTCACCCCTCCACTTT; CDR3aa: CSAQQGSYNSPLHF
j_gene: TRBJ2-3; abundance: NA; d_gene: NA; v_gene: TRBV29-1; CDR3nt: TGCAGCGTTCGGCCAGTAACGGATACGCAGTATTTT; CDR3aa: CSVRPVTDTQYF
j_gene: TRBJ2-1; abundance: many; d_gene: NA; v_gene: TRBV15; CDR3nt: TGTGCCACCAGCAGAGAGAACTACAATGAGCAGTTCTTC; CDR3aa: CATSRENYNEQFF
j_gene: TRBJ2-7; abundance: once; d_gene: NA; v_gene: TRBV20-1; CDR3nt: TGCAGTGCTACTGAGACTTGGAGTGGCGAGCAGTACTTC; CDR3aa: CSATETWSGEQYF
j_gene: TRBJ2-1; abundance: many; d_gene: NA; v_gene: TRBV3-1; CDR3nt: TGTGCCAGCAGCCAAGATCGGAGGGAGAATGAGCAGTTCTTC; CDR3aa: CASSQDRRENEQFF
j_gene: TRBJ2-7; abundance: NA; d_gene: NA; v_gene: TRBV7-9; CDR3nt: TGTGCCAGCAGCTTCGCGGGATGGGCCTACGAGCAGTACTTC; CDR3aa: CASSFAGWAYEQYF
j_gene: TRBJ1-2; abundance: many; d_gene: NA; v_gene: TRBV4-1; CDR3nt: TGCGCCAGCAGCCAAGATGGGGGGTCTATCATGGGCTACACCTTC; CDR3aa: CASSQDGGSIMGYTF
j_gene: TRBJ1-1; abundance: many; d_gene: TRBD1; v_gene: TRBV20-1; CDR3nt: TGCAGTGCTAGAGAAAACCGACAGGGAACTGAAGCTTTCTTT; CDR3aa: CSARENRQGTEAFF
j_gene: TRBJ2-1; abundance: many; d_gene: NA; v_gene: TRBV12-3/TRBV12-4; CDR3nt: TGTGCCAGCCTTAGAGGCGCGAGCTCCTACAATGAGCAGTTCTTC; CDR3aa: CASLRGASSYNEQFF
j_gene: TRBJ2-1; abundance: many; d_gene: TRBD2; v_gene: TRBV20-1; CDR3nt: TGCAGTGCTAGTAGGGGGACTAGGAGTTGGGAGCAGTTCTTC; CDR3aa: CSASRGTRSWEQFF
j_gene: TRBJ2-2; abundance: few; d_gene: TRBD1; v_gene: TRBV12-5; CDR3nt: TGTGCTAGTGGTTTCCGCAGGGGGTTCACCGGGGAGCTGTTTTTT; CDR3aa: CASGFRRGFTGELFF
j_gene: TRBJ1-3; abundance: many; d_gene: NA; v_gene: TRBV10-3; CDR3nt: TGTGCCATCAGTAGGGAAAGGGCCTACTCTGGAAACACCATATATTTT; CDR3aa: CAISRERAYSGNTIYF
j_gene: TRBJ1-2; abundance: NA; d_gene: NA; v_gene: TRBV6-1; CDR3nt: TGTGCCAGCAGTGAAGCGGGGGGGGCCCTGGGGTATGGCTACACCTTC; CDR3aa: CASSEAGGALGYGYTF
j_gene: TRBJ2-1; abundance: many; d_gene: NA; v_gene: TRBV2; CDR3nt: TGTGCCAGCAGTCCGAAGCGGGCCCTCGGGGAGCAGTTCTTC; CDR3aa: CASSPKRALGEQFF
j_gene: TRBJ1-5; abundance: many; d_gene: NA; v_gene: TRBV10-2; CDR3nt: TGCGCCACAAGGGGGTCTGGCCAGCCCCAGCATTTT; CDR3aa: CATRGSGQPQHF
j_gene: TRBJ2-1; abundance: many; d_gene: TRBD2; v_gene: TRBV20-1; CDR3nt: TGCAGTGCTCCCCAAAAAGGGCTAGCGGAACCGCAGTTCTTC; CDR3aa: CSAPQKGLAEPQFF
j_gene: TRBJ2-5; abundance: NA; d_gene: TRBD2; v_gene: TRBV7-2; CDR3nt: TGTGCCAGCAGCCCCTATCGTAGCGGGAAGGGGGAGACCCAGTACTTC; CDR3aa: CASSPYRSGKGETQYF
j_gene: TRBJ2-7; abundance: many; d_gene: NA; v_gene: TRBV12-3/TRBV12-4; CDR3nt: TGTGCCAGCAGTTGGGGCGGATTCTCCTACGAGCAGTACTTC; CDR3aa: CASSWGGFSYEQYF
j_gene: TRBJ2-2; abundance: NA; d_gene: NA; v_gene: TRBV11-2; CDR3nt: TGTGCCACCTCAGTAGCGGTAAACACCGGGGAGCTGTTTTTT; CDR3aa: CATSVAVNTGELFF
j_gene: TRBJ1-5; abundance: few; d_gene: NA; v_gene: TRBV11-2; CDR3nt: TGTGCCAGCAGCTTAGATCTCTCCAGTCCTCAGCCCCAGCATTTT; CDR3aa: CASSLDLSSPQPQHF
j_gene: TRBJ2-7; abundance: NA; d_gene: TRBD2; v_gene: TRBV10-1; CDR3nt: TGCGCCAGCAGTGAGTTAGCGGGAGTATCAGGGGAGCAGTACTTC; CDR3aa: CASSELAGVSGEQYF
j_gene: TRBJ2-1; abundance: many; d_gene: NA; v_gene: TRBV5-1; CDR3nt: TGCGCCAGCAGCTTGGTTCGCGGGACATACTCCTACAATGAGCAGTTCTTC; CDR3aa: CASSLVRGTYSYNEQFF
j_gene: TRBJ2-7; abundance: few; d_gene: TRBD1; v_gene: TRBV10-3; CDR3nt: TGTGCCATCAGTGAGTCGACTGGGACAGCCTCCTACGAGCAGTACTTC; CDR3aa: CAISESTGTASYEQYF
j_gene: TRBJ1-1; abundance: NA; d_gene: NA; v_gene: TRBV5-1; CDR3nt: TGCGCCAGCAGCATGGACACAGTTGGTGCAGCTTTCTTT; CDR3aa: CASSMDTVGAAFF
j_gene: TRBJ1-6; abundance: NA; d_gene: TRBD1; v_gene: TRBV19; CDR3nt: TGTGCCAGTACCGGGACAGCAAGGTTACCTGGGAGCTCCTATAATTCACCCCTCCACTTT; CDR3aa: CASTGTARLPGSSYNSPLHF
j_gene: TRBJ1-1; abundance: many; d_gene: NA; v_gene: TRBV5-1; CDR3nt: TGCGCCAGCAGCTTCCAGGGGAGGACTGAAGCTTTCTTT; CDR3aa: CASSFQGRTEAFF
j_gene: TRBJ2-1; abundance: NA; d_gene: NA; v_gene: TRBV12-3/TRBV12-4; CDR3nt: TGTGCCAGCAGTTTAGAACAGAGCTACAATGAGCATTTCTTC; CDR3aa: CASSLEQSYNEHFF